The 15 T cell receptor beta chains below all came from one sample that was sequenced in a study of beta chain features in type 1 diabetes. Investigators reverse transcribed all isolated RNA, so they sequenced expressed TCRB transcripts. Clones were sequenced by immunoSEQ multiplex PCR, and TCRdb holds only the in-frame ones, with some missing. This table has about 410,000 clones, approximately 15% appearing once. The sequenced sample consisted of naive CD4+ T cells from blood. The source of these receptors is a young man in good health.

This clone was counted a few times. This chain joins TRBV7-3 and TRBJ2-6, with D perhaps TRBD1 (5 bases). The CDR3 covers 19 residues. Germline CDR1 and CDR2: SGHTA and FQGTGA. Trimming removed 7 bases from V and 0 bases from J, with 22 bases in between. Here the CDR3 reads CASNFPSGPTASGANVLTF. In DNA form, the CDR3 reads TGTGCCAGCAACTTCCCCTCAGGGCCTACCGCCTCTGGGGCCAACGTCCTGACTTTC.

CDR3 sequence reads: CASSLLPVGLSTDTQYF. DNA for the CDR3: TGTGCCAGCAGCTTGCTCCCGGTGGGCCTTAGCACAGATACGCAGTATTTT. This chain connects TRBV7-9 to TRBJ2-3; D is uncertain. Trimming removed 3 bases at V and 0 bases at J, with 16 bases between. The length of the CDR3 is 17 residues. Looked up from germline, CDR1 is SEHNR and CDR2 is FQNEAQ (reference sequence).

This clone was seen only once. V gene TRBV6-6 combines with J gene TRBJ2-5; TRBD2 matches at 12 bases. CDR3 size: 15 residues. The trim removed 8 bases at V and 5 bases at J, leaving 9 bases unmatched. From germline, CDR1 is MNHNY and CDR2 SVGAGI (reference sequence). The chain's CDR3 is CASGRLAGVSETQYF. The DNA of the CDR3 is TGTGCCAGCGGACGACTAGCGGGGGTTTCGGAGACCCAGTACTTC.

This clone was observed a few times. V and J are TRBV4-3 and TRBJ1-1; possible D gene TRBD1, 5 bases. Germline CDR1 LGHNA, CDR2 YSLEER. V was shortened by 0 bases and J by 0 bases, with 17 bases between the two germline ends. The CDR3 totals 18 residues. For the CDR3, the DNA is TGCGCCAGCAGCCAAGATGTTCCGACAGAGAGTCTGAACACTGAAGCTTTCTTT. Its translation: CASSQDVPTESLNTEAFF.

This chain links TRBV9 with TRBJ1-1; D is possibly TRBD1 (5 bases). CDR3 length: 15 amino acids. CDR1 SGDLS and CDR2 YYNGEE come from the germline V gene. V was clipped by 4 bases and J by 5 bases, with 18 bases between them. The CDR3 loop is CASSRRPGSSTEAFF. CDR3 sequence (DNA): TGTGCCAGCAGCCGCCGGCCAGGGAGTTCGACTGAAGCTTTCTTT.

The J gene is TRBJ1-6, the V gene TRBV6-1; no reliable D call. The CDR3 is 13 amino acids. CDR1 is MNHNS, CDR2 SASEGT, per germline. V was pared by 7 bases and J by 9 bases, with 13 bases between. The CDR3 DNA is TGTGCCAGCATCGGGGTACTTGGTTCACCCCTCCACTTT. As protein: CASIGVLGSPLHF.

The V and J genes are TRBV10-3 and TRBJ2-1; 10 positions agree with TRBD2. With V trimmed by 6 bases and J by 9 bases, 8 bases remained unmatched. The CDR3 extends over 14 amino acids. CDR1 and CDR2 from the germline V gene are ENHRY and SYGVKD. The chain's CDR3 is CAIRGAGGPGEQFF. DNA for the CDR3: TGTGCCATCAGGGGAGCGGGAGGGCCCGGTGAGCAGTTCTTC.

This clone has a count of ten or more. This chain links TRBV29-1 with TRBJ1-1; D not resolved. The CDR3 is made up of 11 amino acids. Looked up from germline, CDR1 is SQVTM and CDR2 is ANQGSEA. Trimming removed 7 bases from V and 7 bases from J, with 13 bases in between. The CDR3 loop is CSASRTDEAFF. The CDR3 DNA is TGCAGCGCCTCGAGGACTGATGAAGCTTTCTTT.

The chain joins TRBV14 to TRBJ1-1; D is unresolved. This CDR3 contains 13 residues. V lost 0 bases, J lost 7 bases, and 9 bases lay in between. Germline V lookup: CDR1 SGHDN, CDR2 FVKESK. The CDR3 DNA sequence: TGTGCCAGCAGCCAAGACGAGAGGATTGAAGCTTTCTTT. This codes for CASSQDERIEAFF.

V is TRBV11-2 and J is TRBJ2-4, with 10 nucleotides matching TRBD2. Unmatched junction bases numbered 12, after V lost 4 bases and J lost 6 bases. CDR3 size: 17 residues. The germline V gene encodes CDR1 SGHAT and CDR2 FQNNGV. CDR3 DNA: TGTGCCAGCAGCTGGCGACAGCGGGGGGGCGCACGAAACATTCAGTACTTC. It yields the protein CASSWRQRGGARNIQYF.

CDR3 nucleotide sequence: TGTGCCAGCAGCTTACCCCCTGGGACAGATACGCAGTATTTT. Its protein product is CASSLPPGTDTQYF. This rearrangement joins TRBV11-3 to TRBJ2-3; D gene uncertain. Germline CDR1 SGHNT, CDR2 YENEEA. The CDR3 length is 14 residues. With 2 bases removed from V and 3 bases from J, the gap between germline ends came to 9 bases.

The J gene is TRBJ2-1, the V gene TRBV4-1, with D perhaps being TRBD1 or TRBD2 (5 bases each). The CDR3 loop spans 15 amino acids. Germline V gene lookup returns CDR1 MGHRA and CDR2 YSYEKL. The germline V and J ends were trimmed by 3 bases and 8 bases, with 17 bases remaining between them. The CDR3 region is CASSQYGSGTYEQFF. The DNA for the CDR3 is TGCGCCAGCAGCCAGTACGGGTCAGGGACGTATGAGCAGTTCTTC.

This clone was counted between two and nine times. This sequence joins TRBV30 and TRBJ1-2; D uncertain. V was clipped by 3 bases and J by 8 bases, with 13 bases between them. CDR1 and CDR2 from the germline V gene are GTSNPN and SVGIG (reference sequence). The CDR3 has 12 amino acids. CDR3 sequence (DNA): TGTGCCTGGAGACGAGTCGGGAGGGGCTACACCTTC. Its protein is CAWRRVGRGYTF.

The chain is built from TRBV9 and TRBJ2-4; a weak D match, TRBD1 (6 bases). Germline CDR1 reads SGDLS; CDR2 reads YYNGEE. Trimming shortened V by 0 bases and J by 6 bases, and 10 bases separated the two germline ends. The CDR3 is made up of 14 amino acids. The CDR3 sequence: CASSVGGPVNIQYF. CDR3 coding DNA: TGTGCCAGCAGCGTAGGGGGGCCGGTAAACATTCAGTACTTC.

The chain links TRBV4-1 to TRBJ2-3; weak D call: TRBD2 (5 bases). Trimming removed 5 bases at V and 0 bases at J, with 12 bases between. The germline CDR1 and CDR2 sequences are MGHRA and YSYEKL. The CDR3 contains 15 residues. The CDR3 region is CASSNEGGSTDTQYF. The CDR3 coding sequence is TGCGCCAGCAGCAACGAGGGCGGGAGCACAGATACGCAGTATTTT.